One sample yielded the 25 T cell receptor beta chains listed below, sequenced in a study of regulatory T cells in long-lasting Graves disease. Sample time point: newly diagnosed GD, antithyroid drugs for less than 3 months. Scientists built the TCR library using RNA that was extracted from PBMCs. Arm-PCR of CDR3 regions and iRepertoire HTBI primers were the basis on which TCR beta libraries were built. From the multiplex PCR reads, TCRdb called clonotypes with MiXCR, one entry per CDR3 protein. The sample records roughly 260,000 distinct CDR3 sequences, under 20% being singletons. The sample also formed part of further work on T cells in Graves' hyperthyroidism and ophthalmopathy.

Sequenced here: peripheral blood mononuclear cells (PBMCs), sampled at new diagnosis, from a patient treated with antithyroid drugs. The receptors shown here come from a woman aged 25 to 39 with Graves disease.

With respect to this clonotype: This may arise from a read error, as a much more abundant clone is one base away. The chain links TRBV11-2 to TRBJ2-2; D perhaps matches TRBD2 (6 bases). CDR1 is SGHAT, CDR2 FQNNGV, per germline. The CDR3 is 15 residues long. This CDR3 reads CASSHHPGFTGGLFF. The CDR3 region has the DNA TGTGCCAGCAGCCACCACCCGGGGTTCACCGGGGGGCTGTTTTTT.

In its sample, this clonotype was seen many times. The chain couples TRBV5-1 to TRBJ2-1; 8 bases are shared with TRBD2. The CDR3 loop spans 14 amino acids. Trimming took 0 bases from V and 8 from J; bases not matched to a gene: 4. Germline assignment: CDR1 SGHRS and CDR2 YFSETQ. The CDR3 spells CASSLGTSSDEQFF. In DNA, the CDR3 is TGCGCCAGCAGCTTGGGGACTAGCTCCGATGAGCAGTTCTTC.

This clonotype has a count of ten or more. V gene TRBV5-1 combines with J gene TRBJ1-6, with D perhaps TRBD1 (6 bases). In germline, CDR1 is SGHRS, CDR2 YFSETQ. The CDR3 has 16 amino acids. V gave up 0 bases and J gave up 4 bases, with 11 bases separating them. The CDR3 here is CASSLAGAAYNSPLHF. The CDR3 region has the DNA TGCGCCAGCAGCTTGGCGGGGGCTGCATATAATTCACCCCTCCACTTT.

This clonotype has a handful of counts. The rearrangement uses TRBV19 and TRBJ1-5, with a tentative D call TRBD1 (6 bases). Germline loops: CDR1 LNHDA, CDR2 SQIVND (reference sequence). The CDR3 runs 16 residues. Trimming stripped 2 bases from V and 4 bases from J, with 15 bases between. CDR3 bases: TGTGCCAGTAGTATATCCCAACAGGGAGGAAATCAGCCCCAGCATTTT. It specifies CASSISQQGGNQPQHF.

The table lists this clonotype with many counts. The chain joins TRBV28 to TRBJ1-2; D is ambiguous. Looked up from germline, CDR1 is MDHEN and CDR2 is SYDVKM. Trimming took 3 bases from V and 0 from J, leaving 17 bases between them. The CDR3 is made up of 17 amino acids. The CDR3 DNA reads as TGTGCCAGCAGTTTTGGCCGGGCCACCTTAGCTAACTATGGCTACACCTTC. Translating gives CASSFGRATLANYGYTF.

As regards this clonotype: This likely came from a read error, as a far larger clone is one base away. The rearrangement uses TRBV2 and TRBJ2-7, with D possibly being TRBD1 (7 bases). CDR1 and CDR2 (germline): SNHLY, FYNNEI. CDR3 length equals 15 residues. In DNA form, the CDR3 reads TGTACCAGCAGCCGATCGGAGGGGGCCCTCTACGAGCAGTACTTC. This sequence encodes CTSSRSEGALYEQYF.

This clonotype showed up many times. The junction shows a germline mismatch at one end, possibly a read error. The chain employs TRBV11-2 and TRBJ1-1, with D perhaps TRBD1 (6 bases). The V gene's germline CDR1 is SGHAT and CDR2 FQNNGV. The CDR3 is made up of 12 amino acids. Here the CDR3 reads CASTLGGRAAFF. CDR3 coding DNA: TGTGCCAGCACCTTAGGGGGGCGTGCAGCTTTCTTT.

This clonotype came up many times. The V gene is TRBV12-3 or TRBV12-4, the J gene TRBJ1-2, with 8 bases that match TRBD1. The CDR3 is 16 residues long. J was trimmed by 0 bases and V by 6 bases; bases with no gene match: 9. The CDR3 region has the DNA TGTGCCAGCAGCCTCGGACAGGGACGCGCTAACTATGGCTACACCTTC. Residues: CASSLGQGRANYGYTF.

This clonotype was found many times. This rearrangement joins TRBV6-4 to TRBJ1-1; D is undetermined. This CDR3 has 13 amino acids. Germline V gives CDR1 MRHNA, CDR2 SNTAGT. The V end lost 3 bases, the J end lost 5 bases, and 10 bases lay between the germline ends. The CDR3 nucleotides read TGTGCCAGCAGTGAAAGGGCCCAGACTGAAGCTTTCTTT. This gives the protein CASSERAQTEAFF.

This clonotype was observed many times. This sequence joins TRBV20-1 and TRBJ1-4; 11 bases map to TRBD1. The CDR3 sequence is 14 residues long. Germline-derived CDR1 and CDR2 are DFQATT and SNEGSKA (reference sequence). V lost 0 bases, J lost 8 bases, and 2 bases stayed unmatched. The CDR3: CSAREWDRGEKLFF. The DNA of the CDR3 is TGCAGTGCTAGAGAATGGGACAGGGGGGAAAAACTGTTTTTT.

On this clonotype itself: It differs at one base from a far larger clone, so likely a read error. This rearrangement joins TRBV5-4 to TRBJ2-1; D remains ambiguous. The J call may be wrong; the DNA end is better matched by TRBJ2-3. Germline CDR1 and CDR2: SGHNT and YYREEE (reference sequence). This CDR3 contains 12 residues. CDR3 region: CASSFFAGTQYF. In nucleotides, the CDR3 is TGTGCCAGCAGCTTTTTTGCAGGTACGCAGTATTTT.

This sequence joins TRBV29-1 and TRBJ1-2; TRBD1 matches 9 bases. From germline, CDR1 is SQVTM and CDR2 ANQGSEA. J gave up 8 bases and V 4 bases, and 17 bases lay outside the gene matches. The CDR3 sequence is 16 residues long. CDR3 sequence reads: CSVGSVPGQGIGGYTF. In DNA, the CDR3 is TGCAGCGTTGGGTCAGTCCCCGGACAGGGGATCGGCGGCTACACCTTC. The full variable domain, in which reference TRBV29-1 and TRBJ1-2 provide the parts outside the CDR3, is SAVISQKPSRDICQRGTSLTIQCQVDSQVTMMFWYRQQPGQSLTLIATANQGSEATYESGFVIDKFPISRPNLTFSTLTVSNMSPEDSSIYLCSVGSVPGQGIGGYTFGSGTRLTVV.

This clonotype was recorded many times. This rearrangement joins TRBV4-2 to TRBJ1-2; D is possibly TRBD1 (6 bases). The CDR3 is made up of 17 amino acids. Germline CDR1 is LGHNA and CDR2 is YNFKEQ. V dropped 0 bases and J dropped 7 bases, with 21 bases sitting between them. The CDR3 DNA reads as TGTGCCAGCAGCCAAGATAGTGTCGCAGGGGCCTTGAGTGGCTACACCTTC. Its protein is CASSQDSVAGALSGYTF.

This clonotype came up many times. The chain uses TRBV2 and TRBJ2-1; 12 bases fit TRBD2. Germline CDR1 reads SNHLY; CDR2 reads FYNNEI. V dropped 6 bases and J dropped 6; count of bases not matched to a gene: 6. The CDR3 covers 15 residues. CDR3 nucleotide sequence: TGTGCCAGCAGATCTAGCGGGGGGGCCTCCAATGAGCAGTTCTTC. Amino acid sequence: CASRSSGGASNEQFF.

The sample holds many counts of this clonotype. This chain joins TRBV4-1 and TRBJ1-5; D is unclear. In germline, CDR1 is MGHRA, CDR2 YSYEKL. CDR3 size: 18 residues. V was clipped by 2 bases and J by 3 bases, with 20 bases between them. The CDR3 coding sequence is TGCGCCAGCAGCCAAACAGAAATCCTCAATAGGCCCAATCAGCCCCAGCATTTT. Protein sequence: CASSQTEILNRPNQPQHF.

The chain uses TRBV7-9 and TRBJ2-7, with D uncertain. Trimming took off 2 bases at V and 5 bases at J, with 7 bases between the two ends. Germline CDR1 and CDR2: SEHNR and FQNEAQ (reference sequence). The CDR3 sequence is 12 residues long. The CDR3 here is CASSLRQDEQYF. The CDR3 region has the DNA TGTGCCAGCAGCTTACGGCAGGACGAGCAGTACTTC.

The V and J genes are TRBV28 and TRBJ2-7, with 8 bases fitting TRBD2. Trimming cost V 4 bases and J 2 bases; bases outside gene matches: 7. Germline-derived CDR1 and CDR2 are MDHEN and SYDVKM. The CDR3 extends over 15 amino acids. This CDR3 reads CASSSSGSLAYEQYF. CDR3 in DNA: TGTGCCAGCAGTTCAAGCGGGAGCCTTGCCTACGAGCAGTACTTC.

This clonotype was found many times. The chain uses TRBV6-5 and TRBJ2-7; D is possibly TRBD2 (6 bases). CDR3 length: 14 amino acids. V lost 4 bases, J lost 3 bases, and 13 bases lay in between. Germline assignment: CDR1 MNHEY and CDR2 SVGAGI. CDR3 loop: CASSFAGSYYEQYF. CDR3 DNA: TGTGCCAGCAGTTTCGCCGGGAGCTACTACGAGCAGTACTTC.

This clonotype was observed a few times. Here the CDR3 DNA reads TGTGCCAGCTCTTGCGGGACGCCCTCCTACAATGAGCAGTTCTTC. This translates into CASSCGTPSYNEQFF. The chain couples TRBV18 to TRBJ2-1, with D tentatively TRBD2 (6 bases). Germline V gives CDR1 KGHSH, CDR2 LQKENI. This CDR3 is 15 amino acids long. V lost 6 bases to trimming and J lost 0 bases, with 12 bases between them.

On this clonotype itself: This may be a read error, as it is one base from a much larger clone. The chain carries TRBV20-1 and TRBJ2-5; TRBD2 matches 8 bases. Per germline, CDR1 DFQATT and CDR2 SNEGSKA (reference sequence). The CDR3 spans 14 residues. The CDR3 reads CSASGLEGSEAQYF. CDR3 sequence (DNA): TGCAGTGCTTCGGGACTAGAGGGTTCAGAGGCCCAGTACTTC.

The chain employs TRBV20-1 and TRBJ1-2, with TRBD1 identical over 8 bases. The V and J ends lost 2 bases and 8 bases, in that order; junction bases with no gene match: 7. Germline V gene sequence: CDR1 DFQATT, CDR2 SNEGSKA (reference sequence). This CDR3 spans 13 amino acids. The chain's CDR3 is CSARPQGAEGYTF. Here the CDR3 DNA reads TGCAGTGCTAGACCCCAGGGGGCTGAGGGCTACACCTTC.

This clonotype was counted many times. V gene TRBV2 combines with J gene TRBJ2-3; 8 bases fit TRBD1. The germline V gene has CDR1 SNHLY and CDR2 FYNNEI. This CDR3 spans 14 amino acids. V lost 8 bases, J lost 4 bases, and 8 bases stayed unmatched. As DNA, the CDR3 is TGTGCCAGCGGCAGACAGGGGATCGCAGATACGCAGTATTTT. This encodes CASGRQGIADTQYF.

The genes are TRBV6-2 or TRBV6-3 and TRBJ1-3, with a possible D match to TRBD1 (5 bases). V shed 11 bases and J shed 3 bases, with 20 bases lying between them. CDR3 size: 15 residues. Germline V gene data show CDR1 as MNHEY and CDR2 as SVGEGT. The DNA of the CDR3 is TGTGCCGCCCGGGGAGGGGCCAGATTTGGAAACACCATATATTTT. It is translated as CAARGGARFGNTIYF.

This clonotype was seen only a few times. The genes are TRBV10-3 and TRBJ2-5; TRBD1 is a possible D gene (6 bases). The germline V gene has CDR1 ENHRY and CDR2 SYGVKD. The CDR3 runs 15 residues. Trimming removed 6 bases from V and 1 base from J, with 15 bases in between. CDR3 DNA: TGTGCCATCAGCGACCGGGACACTGCCCAAGAGACCCAGTACTTC. Translated, it gives CAISDRDTAQETQYF.

This clonotype was picked up many times. The chain carries TRBV3-1 and TRBJ2-5; TRBD2 agrees at 12 bases. This CDR3 has 19 residues. Germline lookup yields CDR1 LGHDT and CDR2 YNNKEL (reference sequence). V shed 1 base and J 6 bases; nucleotides not matched to a gene: 15. CDR3 in amino acids: CASSQVSGRGLAGTKTQYF. DNA of the CDR3: TGTGCCAGCAGCCAAGTTTCTGGAAGGGGACTAGCGGGTACGAAGACCCAGTACTTC.